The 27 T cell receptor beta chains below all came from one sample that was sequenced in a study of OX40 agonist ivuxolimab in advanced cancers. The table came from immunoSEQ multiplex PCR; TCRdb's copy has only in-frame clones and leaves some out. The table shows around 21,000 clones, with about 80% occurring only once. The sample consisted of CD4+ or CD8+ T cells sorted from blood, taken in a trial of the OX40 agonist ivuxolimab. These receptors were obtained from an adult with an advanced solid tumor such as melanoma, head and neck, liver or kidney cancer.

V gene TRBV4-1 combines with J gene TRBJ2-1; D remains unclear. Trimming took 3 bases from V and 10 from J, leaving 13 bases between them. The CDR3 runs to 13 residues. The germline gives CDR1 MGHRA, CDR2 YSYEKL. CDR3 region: CASSQKMPGEQFF. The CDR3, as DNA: TGCGCCAGCAGCCAGAAGATGCCCGGAGAGCAGTTCTTC.

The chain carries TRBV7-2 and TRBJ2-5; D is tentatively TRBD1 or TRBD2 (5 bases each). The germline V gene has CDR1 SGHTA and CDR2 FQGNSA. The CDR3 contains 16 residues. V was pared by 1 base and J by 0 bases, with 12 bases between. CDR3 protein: CASSLGGAQYQETQYF. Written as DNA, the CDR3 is TGTGCCAGCAGCTTAGGAGGGGCCCAGTACCAAGAGACCCAGTACTTC.

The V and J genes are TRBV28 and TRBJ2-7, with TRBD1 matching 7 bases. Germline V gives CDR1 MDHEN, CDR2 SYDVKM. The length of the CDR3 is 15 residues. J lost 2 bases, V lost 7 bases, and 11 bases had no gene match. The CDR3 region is CASTLDPDRTYEQYF. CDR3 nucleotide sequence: TGTGCCAGCACCTTAGATCCGGACAGGACCTACGAGCAGTACTTC.

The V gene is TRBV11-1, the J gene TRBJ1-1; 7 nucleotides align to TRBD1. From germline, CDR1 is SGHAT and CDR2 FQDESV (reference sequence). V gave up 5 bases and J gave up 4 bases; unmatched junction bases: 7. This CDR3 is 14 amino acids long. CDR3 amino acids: CASSRRDRFTEAFF. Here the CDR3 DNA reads TGTGCCAGCAGCCGTCGGGACAGATTCACTGAAGCTTTCTTT.

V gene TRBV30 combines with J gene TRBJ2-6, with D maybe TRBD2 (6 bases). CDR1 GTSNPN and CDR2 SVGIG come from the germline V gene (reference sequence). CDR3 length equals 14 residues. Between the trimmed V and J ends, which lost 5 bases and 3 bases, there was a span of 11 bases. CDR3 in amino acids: CAWQRAFGANVLTF. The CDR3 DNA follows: TGTGCCTGGCAGCGGGCATTTGGGGCCAACGTCCTGACTTTC. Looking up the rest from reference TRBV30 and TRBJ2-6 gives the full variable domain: SQTIHQWPATLVQPVGSPLSLECTVEGTSNPNLYWYRQAAGRGLQLLFYSVGIGQISSEVPQNLSASRPQDRQFILSSKKLLLSDSGFYLCAWQRAFGANVLTFGAGSRLTVL.

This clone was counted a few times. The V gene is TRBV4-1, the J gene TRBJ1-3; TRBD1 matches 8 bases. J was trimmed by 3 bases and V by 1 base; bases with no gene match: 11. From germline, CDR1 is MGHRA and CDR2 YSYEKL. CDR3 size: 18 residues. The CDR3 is CASSQGGRGRLNGNTIYF. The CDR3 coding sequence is TGCGCCAGCAGCCAAGGGGGCAGGGGGCGGTTAAATGGAAACACCATATATTTT.

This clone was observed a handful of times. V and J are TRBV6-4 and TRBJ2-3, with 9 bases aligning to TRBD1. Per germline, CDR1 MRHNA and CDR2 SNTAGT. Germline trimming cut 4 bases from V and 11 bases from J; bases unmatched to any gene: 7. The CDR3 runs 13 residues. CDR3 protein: CASSGQGQGVQYF. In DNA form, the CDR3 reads TGTGCCAGCAGTGGTCAGGGACAGGGTGTGCAGTATTTT.

The chain's CDR3 is CASRNDVRSDTQYF. In DNA form, the CDR3 reads TGCGCCAGCAGGAATGATGTGAGGTCAGATACGCAGTATTTT. This chain joins TRBV5-1 and TRBJ2-3; D is unclear. The CDR3 loop spans 14 amino acids. The germline V gene has CDR1 SGHRS and CDR2 YFSETQ. V was pared by 5 bases and J by 4 bases, with 14 bases between.

In DNA, the CDR3 is TGTGCCAGTAGGGATACAGGGGGCGTTATCTATGGCTACACCTTC. This codes for CASRDTGGVIYGYTF. The rearrangement links TRBV19 to TRBJ1-2; the match to TRBD1 covers 9 bases. V lost 6 bases, J lost 4 bases, and 9 bases stayed unmatched. The length of the CDR3 is 15 residues. CDR1 is LNHDA, CDR2 SQIVND, per germline (reference sequence).

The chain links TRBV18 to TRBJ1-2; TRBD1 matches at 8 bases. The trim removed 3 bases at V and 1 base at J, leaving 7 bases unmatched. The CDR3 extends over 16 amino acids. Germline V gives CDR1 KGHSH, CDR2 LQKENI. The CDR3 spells CASSPTPGQDNYGYTF. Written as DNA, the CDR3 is TGTGCCAGCTCACCCACCCCGGGACAGGATAACTATGGCTACACCTTC.

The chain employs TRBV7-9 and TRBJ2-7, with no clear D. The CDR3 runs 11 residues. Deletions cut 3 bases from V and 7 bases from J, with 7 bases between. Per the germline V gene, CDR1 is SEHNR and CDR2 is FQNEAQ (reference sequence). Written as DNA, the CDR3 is TGTGCCAGCAGCTTTGGTAGAGAGCAGTACTTC. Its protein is CASSFGREQYF. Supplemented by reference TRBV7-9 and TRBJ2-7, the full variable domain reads DTGVSQNPRHKITKRGQNVTFRCDPISEHNRLYWYRQTLGQGPEFLTYFQNEAQLEKSRLLSDRFSAERPKGSFSTLEIQRTEQGDSAMYLCASSFGREQYFGPGTRLTVT.

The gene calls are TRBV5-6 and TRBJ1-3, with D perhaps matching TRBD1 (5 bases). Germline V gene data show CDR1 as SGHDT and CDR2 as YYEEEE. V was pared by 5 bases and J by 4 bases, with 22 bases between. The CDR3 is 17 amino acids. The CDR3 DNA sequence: TGTGCCAGCAGTTCCAGGGCTCGGATTTGGGCAGGAAACACCATATATTTT. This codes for CASSSRARIWAGNTIYF.

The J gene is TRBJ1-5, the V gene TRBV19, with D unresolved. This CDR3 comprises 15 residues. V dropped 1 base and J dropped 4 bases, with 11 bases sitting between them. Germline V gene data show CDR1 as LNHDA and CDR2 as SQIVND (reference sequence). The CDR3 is CASSIAPRANQPQHF. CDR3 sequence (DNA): TGTGCCAGTAGTATAGCCCCTCGGGCTAATCAGCCCCAGCATTTT.

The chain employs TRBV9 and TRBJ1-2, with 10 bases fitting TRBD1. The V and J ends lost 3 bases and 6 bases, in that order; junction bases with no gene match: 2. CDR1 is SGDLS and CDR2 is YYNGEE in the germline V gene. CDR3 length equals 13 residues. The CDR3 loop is CASSGGQGNGYTF. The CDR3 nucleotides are TGTGCCAGCAGCGGGGGACAGGGGAATGGCTACACCTTC.

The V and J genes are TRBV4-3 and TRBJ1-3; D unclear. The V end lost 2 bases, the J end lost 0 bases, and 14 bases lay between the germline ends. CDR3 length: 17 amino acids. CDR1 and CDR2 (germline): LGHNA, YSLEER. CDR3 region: CASSQSYRDPSGNTIYF. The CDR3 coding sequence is TGCGCCAGCAGCCAATCCTACAGAGACCCCTCTGGAAACACCATATATTTT.

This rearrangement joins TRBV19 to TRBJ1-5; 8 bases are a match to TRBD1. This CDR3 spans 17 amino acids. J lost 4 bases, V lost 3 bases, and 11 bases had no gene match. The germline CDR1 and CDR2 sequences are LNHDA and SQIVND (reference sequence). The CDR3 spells CASSMGGQGRLNQPQHF. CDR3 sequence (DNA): TGTGCCAGTAGTATGGGAGGACAGGGTAGACTAAATCAGCCCCAGCATTTT.

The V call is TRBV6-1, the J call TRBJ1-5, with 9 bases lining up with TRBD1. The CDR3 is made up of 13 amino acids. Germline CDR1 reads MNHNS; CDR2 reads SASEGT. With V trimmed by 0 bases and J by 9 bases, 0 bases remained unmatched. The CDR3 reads CASSEADRGPQHF. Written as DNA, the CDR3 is TGTGCCAGCAGTGAAGCGGACAGGGGGCCCCAGCATTTT.

CDR3 nucleotides: TGTGCCAGCAGCCGGATGGGGTTGGACAGGGGGCAGCGGGGCTACACCTTC. Its translation is CASSRMGLDRGQRGYTF. The chain joins TRBV14 to TRBJ1-2; 11 nucleotides line up with TRBD1. The trim removed 4 bases at V and 8 bases at J, leaving 15 bases unmatched. CDR1 SGHDN and CDR2 FVKESK come from the germline V gene. The CDR3 has 17 amino acids.

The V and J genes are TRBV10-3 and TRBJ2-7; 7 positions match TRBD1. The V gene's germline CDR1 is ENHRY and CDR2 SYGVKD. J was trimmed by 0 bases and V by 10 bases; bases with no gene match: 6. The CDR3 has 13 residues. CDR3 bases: TGTGCCACCCACCGGGACAGCTCCTACGAGCAGTACTTC. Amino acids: CATHRDSSYEQYF.

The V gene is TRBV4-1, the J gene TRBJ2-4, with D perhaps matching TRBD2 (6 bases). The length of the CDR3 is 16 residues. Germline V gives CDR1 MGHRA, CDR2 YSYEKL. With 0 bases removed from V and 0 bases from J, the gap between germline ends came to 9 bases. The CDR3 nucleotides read TGCGCCAGCAGCCAAGATTTGGGACTAGCCAAAAACATTCAGTACTTC. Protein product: CASSQDLGLAKNIQYF.

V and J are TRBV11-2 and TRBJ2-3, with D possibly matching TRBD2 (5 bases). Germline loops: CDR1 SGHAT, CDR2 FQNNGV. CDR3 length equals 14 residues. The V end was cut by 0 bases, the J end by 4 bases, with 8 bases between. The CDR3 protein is CASSLDAGPDTQYF. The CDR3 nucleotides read TGTGCCAGCAGCTTAGACGCGGGCCCAGATACGCAGTATTTT.

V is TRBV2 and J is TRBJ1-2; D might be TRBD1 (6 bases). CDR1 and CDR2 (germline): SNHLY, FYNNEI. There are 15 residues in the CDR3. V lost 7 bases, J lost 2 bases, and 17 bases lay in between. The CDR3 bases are TGTGCCAGCATCCAAGGAGGCAGGGGAAACTATGGCTACACCTTC. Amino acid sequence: CASIQGGRGNYGYTF.

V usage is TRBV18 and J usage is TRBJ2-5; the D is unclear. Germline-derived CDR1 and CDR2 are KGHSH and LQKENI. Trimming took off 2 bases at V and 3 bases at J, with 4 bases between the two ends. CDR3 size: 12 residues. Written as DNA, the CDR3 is TGTGCCAGCTCACCAAGGGAAGAGACCCAGTACTTC. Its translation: CASSPREETQYF.

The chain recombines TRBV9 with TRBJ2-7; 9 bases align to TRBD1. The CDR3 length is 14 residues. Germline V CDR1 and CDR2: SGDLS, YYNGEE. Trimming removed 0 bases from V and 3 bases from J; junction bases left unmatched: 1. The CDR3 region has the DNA TGTGCCAGCAGCGTAGGGGACAGGGACTACGAGCAGTACTTC. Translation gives CASSVGDRDYEQYF. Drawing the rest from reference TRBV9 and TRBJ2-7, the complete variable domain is DSGVTQTPKHLITATGQRVTLRCSPRSGDLSVYWYQQSLDQGLQFLIQYYNGEERAKGNILERFSAQQFPDLHSELNLSSLELGDSALYFCASSVGDRDYEQYFGPGTRLTVT.

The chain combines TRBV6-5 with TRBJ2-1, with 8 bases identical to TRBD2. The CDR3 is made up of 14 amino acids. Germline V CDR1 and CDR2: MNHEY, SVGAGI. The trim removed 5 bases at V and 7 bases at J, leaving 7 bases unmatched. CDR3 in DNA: TGTGCCAGCAGTCAGGGACTAGAGTTGAATGAGCAGTTCTTC. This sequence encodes CASSQGLELNEQFF.

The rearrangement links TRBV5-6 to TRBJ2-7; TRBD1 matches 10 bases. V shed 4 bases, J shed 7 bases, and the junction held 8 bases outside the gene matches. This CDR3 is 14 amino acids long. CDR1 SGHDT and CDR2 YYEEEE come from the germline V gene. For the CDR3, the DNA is TGTGCCAGCAGCGCGTACGACAGGGGGCGAGAGCAGTACTTC. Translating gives CASSAYDRGREQYF.

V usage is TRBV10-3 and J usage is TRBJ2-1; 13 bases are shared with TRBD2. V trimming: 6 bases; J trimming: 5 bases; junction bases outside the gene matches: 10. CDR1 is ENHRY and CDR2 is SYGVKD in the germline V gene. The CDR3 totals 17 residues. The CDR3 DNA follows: TGTGCCATCAGAGATACTAGCGGGAGGGCCAGGGACAATGAGCAGTTCTTC. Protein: CAIRDTSGRARDNEQFF.